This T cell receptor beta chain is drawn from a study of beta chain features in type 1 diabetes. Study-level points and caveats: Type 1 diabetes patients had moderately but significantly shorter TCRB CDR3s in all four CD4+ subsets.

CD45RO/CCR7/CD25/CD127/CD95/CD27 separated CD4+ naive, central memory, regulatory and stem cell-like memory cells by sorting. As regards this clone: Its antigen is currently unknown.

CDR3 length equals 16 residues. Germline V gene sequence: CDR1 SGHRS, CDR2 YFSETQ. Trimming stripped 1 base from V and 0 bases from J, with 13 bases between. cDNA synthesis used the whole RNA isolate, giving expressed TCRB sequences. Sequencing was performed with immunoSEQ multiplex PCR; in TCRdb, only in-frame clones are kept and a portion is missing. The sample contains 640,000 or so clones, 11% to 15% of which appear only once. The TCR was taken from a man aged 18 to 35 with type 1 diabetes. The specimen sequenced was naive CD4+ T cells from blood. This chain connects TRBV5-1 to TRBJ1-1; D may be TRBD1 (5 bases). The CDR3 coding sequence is TGCGCCAGCAGCTTGAATTCAGACAGCTTGAACACTGAAGCTTTCTTT. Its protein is CASSLNSDSLNTEAFF.